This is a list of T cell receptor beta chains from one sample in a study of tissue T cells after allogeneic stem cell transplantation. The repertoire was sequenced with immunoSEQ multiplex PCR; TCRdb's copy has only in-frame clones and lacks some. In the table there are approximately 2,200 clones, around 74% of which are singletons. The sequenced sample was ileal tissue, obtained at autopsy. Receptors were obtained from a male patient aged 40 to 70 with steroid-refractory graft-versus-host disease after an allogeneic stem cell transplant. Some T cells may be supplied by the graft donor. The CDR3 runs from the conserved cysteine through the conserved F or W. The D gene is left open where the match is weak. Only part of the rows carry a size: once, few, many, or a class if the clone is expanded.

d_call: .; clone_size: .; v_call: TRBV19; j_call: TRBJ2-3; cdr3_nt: TGTGCCAGTAGCGAGGGCTCTAGCACAGATACGCAGTATTTT; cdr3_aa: CASSEGSSTDTQYF
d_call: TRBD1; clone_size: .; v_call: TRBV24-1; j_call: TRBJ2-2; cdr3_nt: TGTGCCACCAGGGATTCGACAGGGGGGGGTATAAACACCGGGGAGCTGTTTTTT; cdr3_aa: CATRDSTGGGINTGELFF
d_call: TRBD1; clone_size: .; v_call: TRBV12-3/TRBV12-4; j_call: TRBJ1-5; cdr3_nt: TGTGCCAGTGGACAGGGTGTGAATCAGCCCCAGCATTTT; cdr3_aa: CASGQGVNQPQHF
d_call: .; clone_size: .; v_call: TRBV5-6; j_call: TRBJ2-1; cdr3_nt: TGTGCCAGCAGCTTTGGGATGTCCTACAATGAGCAGTTCTTC; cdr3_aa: CASSFGMSYNEQFF
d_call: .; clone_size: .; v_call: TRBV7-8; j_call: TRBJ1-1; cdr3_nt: TGTGCCAGCAGCTTAGTGTTGGACACGGGAGCTTTCTTT; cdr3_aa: CASSLVLDTGAFF
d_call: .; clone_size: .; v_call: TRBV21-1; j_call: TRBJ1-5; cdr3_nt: TGTGCCAGCAGCACCCGGGACATAGCTCGGGGCAATCAGCCCCAGCATTTT; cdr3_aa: CASSTRDIARGNQPQHF
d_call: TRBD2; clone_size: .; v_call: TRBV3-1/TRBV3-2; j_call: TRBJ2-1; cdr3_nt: TGTGCCAGCAGCCAGACGGAAAGCGGGGGGGCCGCAGTGAATGAGCAGTTCTTC; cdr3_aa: CASSQTESGGAAVNEQFF
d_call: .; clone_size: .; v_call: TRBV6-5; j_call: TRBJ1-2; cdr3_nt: TGTGCGGCGGGCGGGGGCTCTATAGATGGCTACACCTTC; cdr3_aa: CAAGGGSIDGYTF
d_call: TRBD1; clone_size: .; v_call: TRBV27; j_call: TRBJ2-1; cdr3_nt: TGTGCCAGCAGCCCCCAACAGGGGGCCCCCTACAATGAGCAGTTCTTC; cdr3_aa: CASSPQQGAPYNEQFF
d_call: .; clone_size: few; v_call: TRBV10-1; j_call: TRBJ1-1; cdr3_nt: TGCGCCAGCTCGCGGGACACCTCGAACACTGAAGCTTTCTTT; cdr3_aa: CASSRDTSNTEAFF
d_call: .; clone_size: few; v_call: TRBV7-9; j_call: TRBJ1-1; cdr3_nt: TGTGCCAGCAGCTGGGGCTCGGGGGTTCGGACTGAAGCTTTCTTT; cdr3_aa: CASSWGSGVRTEAFF
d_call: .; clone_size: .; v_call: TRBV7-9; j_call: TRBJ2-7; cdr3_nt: TGTGCCAGCAGCTTAGCCGGGGCCTACTCCTACGAGCAGTACTTC; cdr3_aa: CASSLAGAYSYEQYF
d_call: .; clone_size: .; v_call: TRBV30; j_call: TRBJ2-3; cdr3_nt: TGTGCCTGGTCTTCTAGCGTCTCAGATACGCAGTATTTT; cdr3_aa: CAWSSSVSDTQYF
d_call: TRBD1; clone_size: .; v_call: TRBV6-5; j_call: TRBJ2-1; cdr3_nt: TGTGCCAGCAGTCGGACAGGGTATAACAATGAGCAGTTCTTC; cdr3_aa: CASSRTGYNNEQFF
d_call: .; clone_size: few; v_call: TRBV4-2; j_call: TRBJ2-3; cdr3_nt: TGTGCCAGCAGCCAAGATAGGAGCACAGATACGCAGTATTTT; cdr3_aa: CASSQDRSTDTQYF
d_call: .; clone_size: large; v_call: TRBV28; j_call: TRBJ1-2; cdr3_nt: TGTGCCAGTCTCGAGGGGGAAAAGGGCTACACCTTC; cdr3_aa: CASLEGEKGYTF
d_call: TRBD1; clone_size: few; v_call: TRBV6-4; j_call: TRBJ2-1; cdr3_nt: TGTGCCAGCAGTGATCCCGGACAGGGGGACCACAATGAGCAGTTCTTC; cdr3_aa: CASSDPGQGDHNEQFF
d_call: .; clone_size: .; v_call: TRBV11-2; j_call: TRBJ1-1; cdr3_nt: TGTGCCAGCAGCTTAGGCATGTCCGGTGACACTGAAGCTTTCTTT; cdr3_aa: CASSLGMSGDTEAFF
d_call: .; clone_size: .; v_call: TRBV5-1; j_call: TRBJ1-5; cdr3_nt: TGCGCCAGCAGCCCGGAAGGACAGAATCAGCCCCAGCATTTT; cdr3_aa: CASSPEGQNQPQHF
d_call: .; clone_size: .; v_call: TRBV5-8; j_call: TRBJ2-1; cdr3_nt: TGTGCCAGCAGCTTAGCAGCGGCCGCCTTCTACAATGAGCAGTTCTTC; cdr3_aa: CASSLAAAAFYNEQFF
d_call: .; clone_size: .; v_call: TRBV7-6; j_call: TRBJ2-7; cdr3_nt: TGTGCCAGCAGCTTAACCTCAGGGGCCATGCTCTACGAGCAGTACTTC; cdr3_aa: CASSLTSGAMLYEQYF
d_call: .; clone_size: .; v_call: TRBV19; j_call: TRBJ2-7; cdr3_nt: TGTGCCAGTAGCCAAGGGGTAACTTCGTTCTACGAGCAGTACTTC; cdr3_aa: CASSQGVTSFYEQYF
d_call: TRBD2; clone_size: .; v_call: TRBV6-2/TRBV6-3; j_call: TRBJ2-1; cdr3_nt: TGTGCCAGCAGTCGTAGCGGGGACGCCTACAATGAGCAGTTCTTC; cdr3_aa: CASSRSGDAYNEQFF
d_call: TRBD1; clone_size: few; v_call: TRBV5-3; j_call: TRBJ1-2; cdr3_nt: TGTGCCAGAACGGGACAGACCAACTATGGCTACACCTTC; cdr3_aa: CARTGQTNYGYTF
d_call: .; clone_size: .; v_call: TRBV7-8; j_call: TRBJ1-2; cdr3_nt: TGTGCCAGCAGAGCCGGGAATAACTATGGCTACACCTTC; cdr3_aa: CASRAGNNYGYTF
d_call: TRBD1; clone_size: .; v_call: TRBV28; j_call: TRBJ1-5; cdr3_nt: TGTGCCAGCAGTGCCGGGACAGGTAGGACCCAGCCCCAGCATTTT; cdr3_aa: CASSAGTGRTQPQHF
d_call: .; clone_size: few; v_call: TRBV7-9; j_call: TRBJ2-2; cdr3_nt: TGTGCCAGCAGCCCCGAGGGGGCTCGGGGGGCCGGGGAGCTGTTTTTT; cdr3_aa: CASSPEGARGAGELFF
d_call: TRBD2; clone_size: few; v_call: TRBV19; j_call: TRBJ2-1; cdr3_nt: TGTGCCAGTAGTGGGGGACTAGCGGGGGCCCCTCCCGGCTACAATGAGCAGTTCTTC; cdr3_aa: CASSGGLAGAPPGYNEQFF
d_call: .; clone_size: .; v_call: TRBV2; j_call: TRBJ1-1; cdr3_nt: TGTGCCAGCGATAATCATGGAGGGAAAGGGGTCTACACTGAAGCTTTCTTT; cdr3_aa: CASDNHGGKGVYTEAFF
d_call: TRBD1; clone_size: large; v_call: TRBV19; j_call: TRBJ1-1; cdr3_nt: TGTGCCAGTAGCCTCACCGGGACAGGGGACCGGCACACTGAAGCTTTCTTT; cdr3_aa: CASSLTGTGDRHTEAFF
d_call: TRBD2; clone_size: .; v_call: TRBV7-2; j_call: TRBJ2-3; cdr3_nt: TGTGCCAGCAGCTTGCAATTGGGACTAGCGGGGGGTACTTATTTT; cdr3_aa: CASSLQLGLAGGTYF
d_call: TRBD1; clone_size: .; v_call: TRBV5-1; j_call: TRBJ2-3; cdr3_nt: TGCGCCAGCAGCTGGGGGGGCCTGGGGACAGGGAAGTCAGATACGCAGTATTTT; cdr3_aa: CASSWGGLGTGKSDTQYF
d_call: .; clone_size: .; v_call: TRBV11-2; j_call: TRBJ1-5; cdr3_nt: TGTGCCAGCAGCTTAGGGCAGACGGGGAATCAGCCCCAGCATTTT; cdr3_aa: CASSLGQTGNQPQHF
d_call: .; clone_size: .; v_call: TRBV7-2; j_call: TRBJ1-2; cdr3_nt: TGTGCCAGCAGCTTAGCGCTAACAGCCTCCTATGGCTACACCTTC; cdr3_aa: CASSLALTASYGYTF
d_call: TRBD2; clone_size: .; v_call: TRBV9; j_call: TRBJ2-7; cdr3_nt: TGTGCCAGCAGCGTAGCCAGCGGGGGGGCCTACGAGCAGTACTTC; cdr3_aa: CASSVASGGAYEQYF
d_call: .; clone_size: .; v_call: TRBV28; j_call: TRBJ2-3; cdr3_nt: TGTGCCAGCAGCCGACGGGGGGATACGCAGTATTTT; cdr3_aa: CASSRRGDTQYF
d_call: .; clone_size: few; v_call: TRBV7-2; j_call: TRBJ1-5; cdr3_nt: TGTGCCAGCAGCCCCCCCAGCAATCAGCCCCAGCATTTT; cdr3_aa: CASSPPSNQPQHF
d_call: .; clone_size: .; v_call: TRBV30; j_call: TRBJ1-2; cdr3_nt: TGTGCCTGTGTGGCAGGGGCCTACTATGGCTACACCTTC; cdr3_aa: CACVAGAYYGYTF
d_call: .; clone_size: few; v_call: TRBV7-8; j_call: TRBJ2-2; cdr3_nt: TGTGCCAGCAGCTTCACCGGGGGGAACACCGGGGAGCTGTTTTTT; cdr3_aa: CASSFTGGNTGELFF
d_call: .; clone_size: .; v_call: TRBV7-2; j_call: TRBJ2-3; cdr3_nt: TGTGCCAGCAGCTTTGCCGGGGCACAACTACTCACAGATACGCAGTATTTT; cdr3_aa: CASSFAGAQLLTDTQYF
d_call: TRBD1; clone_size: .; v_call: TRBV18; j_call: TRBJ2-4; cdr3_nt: TGTGCCAGCTCATCCCTAAACACCGGGACAGGGGACGCCAAAAACATTCAGTACTTC; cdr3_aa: CASSSLNTGTGDAKNIQYF
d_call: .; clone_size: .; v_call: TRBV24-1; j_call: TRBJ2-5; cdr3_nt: TGTGCCACCAGCGGGACATACCAAGAGACCCAGTACTTC; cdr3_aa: CATSGTYQETQYF
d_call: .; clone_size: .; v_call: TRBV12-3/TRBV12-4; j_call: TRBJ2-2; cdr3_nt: TGTGCCAGCAGTTTAAACCGCCGGGAGCTGTTTTTT; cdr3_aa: CASSLNRRELFF
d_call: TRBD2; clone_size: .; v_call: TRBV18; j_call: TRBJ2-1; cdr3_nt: TGTGCCAGCTCACCAAGGGGACTAGCGGGGGGGCCCTTTGAGCAGTTCTTC; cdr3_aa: CASSPRGLAGGPFEQFF
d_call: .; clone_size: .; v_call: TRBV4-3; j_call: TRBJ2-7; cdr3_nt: TGCGCCAGCAGCCTCGGGGTAGCGGTGAACGAGCAGTACTTC; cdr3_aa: CASSLGVAVNEQYF
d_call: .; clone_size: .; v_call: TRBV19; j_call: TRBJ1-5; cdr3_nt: TGTGCCAGTAGTATAGATTGGAGAGGGAGGGGTCAGCCCCAGCATTTT; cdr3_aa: CASSIDWRGRGQPQHF
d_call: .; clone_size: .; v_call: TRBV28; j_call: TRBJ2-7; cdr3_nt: TGTGCCAGCAGTTTGGGGACCTACGAGCAGTACTTC; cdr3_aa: CASSLGTYEQYF
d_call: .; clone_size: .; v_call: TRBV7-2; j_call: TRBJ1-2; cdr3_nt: TGTGCCAGCAGCTTAGAAGGCGTTTTTTTCTATGGCTACACCTTC; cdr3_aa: CASSLEGVFFYGYTF
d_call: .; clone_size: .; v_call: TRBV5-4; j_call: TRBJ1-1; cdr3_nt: TGTGCCAGCAGCCCGGGGAGCGCAATGAACACTGAAGCTTTCTTT; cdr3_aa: CASSPGSAMNTEAFF
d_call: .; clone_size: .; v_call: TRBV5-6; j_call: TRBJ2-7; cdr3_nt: TGTGCCAGCTATGACAGCTCGCCCCACGAGCAGTACTTC; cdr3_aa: CASYDSSPHEQYF